This T cell receptor (beta chain) is drawn from a study of T cells in Graves' hyperthyroidism and ophthalmopathy. The TCR beta CDR3 regions underwent amplification using RNA transcripts as the source. The HTBI primer set served for first-round RT-PCR of the TCR CDR3. MiXCR, run by TCRdb on the multiplex PCR reads, gives a single entry per CDR3 protein. The sample holds under 450,000 distinct CDR3 sequences; around a sixth are singletons and the top ten take around 7%. This clonotype was seen ten or more times. Trimming left V 1 base short and J 2 bases short, with 13 bases between. Germline assignment: CDR1 SEHNR and CDR2 FQNEAQ (reference sequence). This CDR3 contains 16 residues.

The J gene is TRBJ2-3, the V gene TRBV7-9; D might be TRBD2 (5 bases). The sequence was obtained from a woman younger than 35 with Graves' hyperthyroidism. The sequencing input was blood. In nucleotides, the CDR3 is TGTGCCAGCAGCTTAGGTATTAGCGCTCCCACAGATACGCAGTATTTT. It yields the protein CASSLGISAPTDTQYF.